A selection of T cell receptor beta chains follows, all from one sample in a study of cytomegalovirus exposure and HLA in healthy donors. The method was immunoSEQ multiplex PCR; TCRdb's version includes in-frame clones alone and lacks a portion of them. The sample carries 150,000 to 200,000 clones, 72% recorded once. Source material: PBMCs. The receptors derive from a human donor in good health. Each CDR3 is given with its conserved first and last residue. D genes are given only for firm matches. Size tells how often a clone was seen (once, few, many) or the class of an expanded clone, and some rows leave it out.

CDR3aa: CASSLGVGRLEEQFF; CDR3nt: TGTGCCAGCAGCTTAGGGGTGGGCCGGCTGGAGGAACAGTTCTTC; j_gene: TRBJ2-1; v_gene: TRBV11-2; d_gene: -; abundance: -
CDR3aa: CASSIQTGAGDTQYF; CDR3nt: TGCGCCAGCAGCATACAGACAGGGGCCGGAGATACGCAGTATTTT; j_gene: TRBJ2-3; v_gene: TRBV5-1; d_gene: TRBD1; abundance: few
CDR3aa: CASSVDPGANTEAFF; CDR3nt: TGTGCCAGCAGCGTAGATCCAGGGGCCAACACTGAAGCTTTCTTT; j_gene: TRBJ1-1; v_gene: TRBV9; d_gene: -; abundance: -
CDR3aa: CASSQETRDTYEQYF; CDR3nt: TGCGCCAGCAGCCAAGAAACCAGGGACACCTACGAGCAGTACTTC; j_gene: TRBJ2-7; v_gene: TRBV4-3; d_gene: -; abundance: once
CDR3aa: CAYAGGPNTEAFF; CDR3nt: TGTGCTTATGCAGGGGGCCCGAACACTGAAGCTTTCTTT; j_gene: TRBJ1-1; v_gene: TRBV30; d_gene: TRBD1; abundance: -
CDR3aa: CASSPPVTGGNTIYF; CDR3nt: TGTGCCAGCTCACCACCGGTAACAGGGGGAAACACCATATATTTT; j_gene: TRBJ1-3; v_gene: TRBV18; d_gene: -; abundance: -
CDR3aa: CASSPHLTGANYGYTF; CDR3nt: TGCGCCAGCAGCCCTCATCTGACAGGGGCCAACTATGGCTACACCTTC; j_gene: TRBJ1-2; v_gene: TRBV4-3; d_gene: TRBD1; abundance: -
CDR3aa: CASSMLTGGGTEAFF; CDR3nt: TGTGCCAGTAGTATGCTAACAGGGGGAGGCACTGAAGCTTTCTTT; j_gene: TRBJ1-1; v_gene: TRBV19; d_gene: TRBD1; abundance: -
CDR3aa: CASSFPSGTGASAGELFF; CDR3nt: TGTGCCAGCAGTTTCCCCTCCGGGACAGGGGCGTCCGCCGGGGAGCTGTTTTTT; j_gene: TRBJ2-2; v_gene: TRBV27; d_gene: TRBD1; abundance: -
CDR3aa: CVSSVGWDRGQDNYGYTF; CDR3nt: TGTGTTAGCAGCGTAGGGTGGGACAGGGGGCAAGATAACTATGGCTACACCTTC; j_gene: TRBJ1-2; v_gene: TRBV9; d_gene: TRBD1; abundance: -
CDR3aa: CASSLVSSYEQYF; CDR3nt: TGTGCCAGCAGTCTGGTGAGCTCCTACGAGCAGTACTTC; j_gene: TRBJ2-7; v_gene: TRBV5-6; d_gene: -; abundance: -
CDR3aa: CASSIRPSSGSSRGYSNQPQHF; CDR3nt: TGTGCCAGTAGTATAAGGCCTTCTAGCGGATCAAGTAGAGGTTATAGCAATCAGCCCCAGCATTTT; j_gene: TRBJ1-5; v_gene: TRBV19; d_gene: -; abundance: -
CDR3aa: CASNREGYTGELFF; CDR3nt: TGTGCCAGTAACAGGGAGGGGTACACCGGGGAGCTGTTTTTT; j_gene: TRBJ2-2; v_gene: TRBV25-1; d_gene: -; abundance: once
CDR3aa: CASSLAVGYEQYF; CDR3nt: TGTGCCAGCAGCTTGGCGGTCGGCTACGAGCAGTACTTC; j_gene: TRBJ2-7; v_gene: TRBV5-4; d_gene: -; abundance: -
CDR3aa: CSVVGGNIQYF; CDR3nt: TGCAGCGTTGTAGGGGGAAACATTCAGTACTTC; j_gene: TRBJ2-4; v_gene: TRBV29-1; d_gene: -; abundance: -
CDR3aa: CASSRGRQNTEAFF; CDR3nt: TGTGCCAGCAGTAGGGGCAGGCAAAACACTGAAGCTTTCTTT; j_gene: TRBJ1-1; v_gene: TRBV9; d_gene: -; abundance: -
CDR3aa: CASSELGGEAGELFF; CDR3nt: TGTGCCAGCAGTGAACTGGGTGGGGAGGCCGGGGAGCTGTTTTTT; j_gene: TRBJ2-2; v_gene: TRBV2; d_gene: -; abundance: -
CDR3aa: CASTPRTGTGEPYEQYF; CDR3nt: TGTGCCAGCACCCCTCGGACCGGGACAGGGGAGCCCTACGAGCAGTACTTC; j_gene: TRBJ2-7; v_gene: TRBV2; d_gene: TRBD1; abundance: once
CDR3aa: CASSLGGENTEAFF; CDR3nt: TGTGCCAGCAGTCTTGGAGGGGAGAACACTGAAGCTTTCTTT; j_gene: TRBJ1-1; v_gene: TRBV6-5; d_gene: -; abundance: few
CDR3aa: CASSIGDNYGYTF; CDR3nt: TGTGCCAGCAGTATAGGGGATAACTATGGCTACACCTTC; j_gene: TRBJ1-2; v_gene: TRBV7-9; d_gene: -; abundance: -
CDR3aa: CATSRELNTEAFF; CDR3nt: TGTGCCACCAGCAGGGAGCTGAACACTGAAGCTTTCTTT; j_gene: TRBJ1-1; v_gene: TRBV15; d_gene: -; abundance: -
CDR3aa: CASSGRTSGGNPVQYF; CDR3nt: TGTGCCAGCAGCGGACGGACTAGCGGGGGGAATCCAGTGCAGTACTTC; j_gene: TRBJ2-7; v_gene: TRBV5-4; d_gene: TRBD2; abundance: -
CDR3aa: CASSQGTGRITGELFF; CDR3nt: TGCGCCAGCAGCCAAGGGACTGGACGGATCACCGGGGAGCTGTTTTTT; j_gene: TRBJ2-2; v_gene: TRBV4-1; d_gene: -; abundance: -
CDR3aa: CASSEGPSGNSYEQYF; CDR3nt: TGTGCCAGCAGTGAAGGCCCTAGCGGGAACTCCTACGAGCAGTACTTC; j_gene: TRBJ2-7; v_gene: TRBV2; d_gene: TRBD2; abundance: -
CDR3aa: CASSVGRGQSYEQYF; CDR3nt: TGTGCCAGCAGCGTAGGACGCGGCCAATCCTACGAGCAGTACTTC; j_gene: TRBJ2-7; v_gene: TRBV9; d_gene: -; abundance: -
CDR3aa: CASSHTGPEGGEQFF; CDR3nt: TGCGCCAGCAGCCATACGGGGCCAGAAGGGGGTGAGCAGTTCTTC; j_gene: TRBJ2-1; v_gene: TRBV5-1; d_gene: -; abundance: -